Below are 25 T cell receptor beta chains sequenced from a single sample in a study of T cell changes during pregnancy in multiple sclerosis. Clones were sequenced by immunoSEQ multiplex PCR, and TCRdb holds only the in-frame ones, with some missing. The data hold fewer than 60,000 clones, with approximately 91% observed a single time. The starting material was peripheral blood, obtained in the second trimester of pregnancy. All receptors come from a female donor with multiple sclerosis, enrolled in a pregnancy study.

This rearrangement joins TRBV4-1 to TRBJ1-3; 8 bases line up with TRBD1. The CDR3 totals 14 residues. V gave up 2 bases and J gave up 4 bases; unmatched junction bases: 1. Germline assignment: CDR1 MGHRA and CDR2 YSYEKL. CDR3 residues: CASSQPGGGNTIYF. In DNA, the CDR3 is TGCGCCAGCAGCCAACCAGGGGGCGGAAACACCATATATTTT.

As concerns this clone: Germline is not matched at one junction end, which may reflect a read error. The CDR3 sequence is CASSLGQGSEQLFF. In DNA form, the CDR3 reads TGCGCCAGCAGCTTGGGACAGGGGTCTGAACAACTGTTTTTT. The rearrangement uses TRBV5-1 and TRBJ1-4; 8 nucleotides agree with TRBD1. CDR1 is SGHRS and CDR2 is YFSETQ in the germline V gene. The CDR3 is 14 residues long.

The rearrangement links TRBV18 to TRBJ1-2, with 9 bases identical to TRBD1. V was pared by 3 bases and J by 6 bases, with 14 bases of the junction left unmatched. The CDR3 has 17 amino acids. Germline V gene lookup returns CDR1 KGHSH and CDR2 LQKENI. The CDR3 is CASSPNSPGQGKNGYTF. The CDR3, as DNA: TGTGCCAGCTCACCGAATTCCCCGGGACAGGGTAAAAATGGCTACACCTTC.

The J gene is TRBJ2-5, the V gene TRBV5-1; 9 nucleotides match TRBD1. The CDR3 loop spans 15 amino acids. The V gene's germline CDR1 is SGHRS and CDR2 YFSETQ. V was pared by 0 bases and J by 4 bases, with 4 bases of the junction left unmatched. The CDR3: CASSLAGTGLETQYF. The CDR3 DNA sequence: TGCGCCAGCAGCTTGGCCGGGACAGGGTTAGAGACCCAGTACTTC.

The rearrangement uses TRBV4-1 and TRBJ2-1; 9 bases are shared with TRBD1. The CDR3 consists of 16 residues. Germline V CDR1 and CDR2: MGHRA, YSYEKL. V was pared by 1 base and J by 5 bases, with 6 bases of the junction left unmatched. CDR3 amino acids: CASSQVVRQGDNEQFF. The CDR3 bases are TGCGCCAGCAGCCAAGTGGTGAGACAGGGGGACAATGAGCAGTTCTTC.

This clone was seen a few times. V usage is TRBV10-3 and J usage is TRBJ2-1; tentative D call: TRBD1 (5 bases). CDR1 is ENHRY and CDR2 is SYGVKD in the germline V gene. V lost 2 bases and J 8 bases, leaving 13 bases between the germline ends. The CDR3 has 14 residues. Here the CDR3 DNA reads TGTGCCATCAGTGAGGGGCCGACAGTGCATGAGCAGTTCTTC. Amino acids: CAISEGPTVHEQFF.

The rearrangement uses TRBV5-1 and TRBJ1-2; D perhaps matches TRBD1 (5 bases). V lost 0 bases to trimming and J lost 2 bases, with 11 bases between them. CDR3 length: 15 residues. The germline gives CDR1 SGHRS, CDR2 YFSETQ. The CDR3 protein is CASSLDGARNYGYTF. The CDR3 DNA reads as TGCGCCAGCAGCTTGGATGGGGCGAGGAACTATGGCTACACCTTC.

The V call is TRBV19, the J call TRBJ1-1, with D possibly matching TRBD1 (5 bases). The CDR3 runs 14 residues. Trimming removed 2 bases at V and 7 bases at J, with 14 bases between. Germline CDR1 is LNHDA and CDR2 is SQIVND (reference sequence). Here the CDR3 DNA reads TGTGCCAGTAGTATATGGGGTATCAGGGATGAAGCTTTCTTT. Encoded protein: CASSIWGIRDEAFF.

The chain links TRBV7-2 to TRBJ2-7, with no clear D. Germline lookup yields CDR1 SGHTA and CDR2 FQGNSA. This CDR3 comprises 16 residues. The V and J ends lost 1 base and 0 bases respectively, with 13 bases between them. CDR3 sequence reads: CASSLGYARLSYEQYF. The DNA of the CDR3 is TGTGCCAGCAGCTTAGGGTATGCTCGACTCTCCTACGAGCAGTACTTC.

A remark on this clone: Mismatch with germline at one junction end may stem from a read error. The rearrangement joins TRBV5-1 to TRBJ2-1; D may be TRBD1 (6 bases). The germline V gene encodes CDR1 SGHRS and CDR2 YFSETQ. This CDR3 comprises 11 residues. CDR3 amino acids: CASRFGTEQFF. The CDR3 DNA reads TGCGCCAGCCGCTTCGGGACAGAGCAGTTCTTC.

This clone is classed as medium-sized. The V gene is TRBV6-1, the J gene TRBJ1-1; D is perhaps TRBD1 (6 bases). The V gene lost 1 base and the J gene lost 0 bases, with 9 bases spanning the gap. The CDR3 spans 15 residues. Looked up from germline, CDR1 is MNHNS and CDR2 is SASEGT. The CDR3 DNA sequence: TGTGCCAGCAGTGAAGAAGGGACACTGAACACTGAAGCTTTCTTT. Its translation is CASSEEGTLNTEAFF.

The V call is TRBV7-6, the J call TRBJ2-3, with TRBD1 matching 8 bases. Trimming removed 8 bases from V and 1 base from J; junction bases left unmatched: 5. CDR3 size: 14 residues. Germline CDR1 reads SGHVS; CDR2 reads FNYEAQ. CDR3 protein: CASCQGAGTDTQYF. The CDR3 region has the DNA TGTGCCAGCTGCCAGGGGGCTGGCACAGATACGCAGTATTTT.

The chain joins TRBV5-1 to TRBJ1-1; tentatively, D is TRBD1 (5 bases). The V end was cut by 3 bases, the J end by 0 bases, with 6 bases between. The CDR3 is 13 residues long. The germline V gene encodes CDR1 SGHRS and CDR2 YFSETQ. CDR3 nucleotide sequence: TGCGCCAGCAGCTCACAGGTGAACACTGAAGCTTTCTTT. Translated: CASSSQVNTEAFF.

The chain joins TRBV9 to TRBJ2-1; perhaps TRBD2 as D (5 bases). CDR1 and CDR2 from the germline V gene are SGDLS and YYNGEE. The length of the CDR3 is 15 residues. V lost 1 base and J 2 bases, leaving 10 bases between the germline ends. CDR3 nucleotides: TGTGCCAGCAGCGTACGCGGGCTAGCCTACAATGAGCAGTTCTTC. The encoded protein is CASSVRGLAYNEQFF.

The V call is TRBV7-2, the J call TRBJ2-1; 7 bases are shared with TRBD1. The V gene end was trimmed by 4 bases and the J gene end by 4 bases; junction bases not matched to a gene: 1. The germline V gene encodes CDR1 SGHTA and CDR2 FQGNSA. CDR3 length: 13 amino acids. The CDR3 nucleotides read TGTGCCAGCAGCTCGGGACAGTACAATGAGCAGTTCTTC. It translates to CASSSGQYNEQFF.

The CDR3 DNA is TGTGCCAGCAGTCAAGACAGGGACTACGAGCAGTACTTC. Encoded protein: CASSQDRDYEQYF. The V call is TRBV6-5, the J call TRBJ2-7, with TRBD1 identical over 7 bases. The J segment lost 3 bases and the V segment lost 5 bases, leaving 4 bases of the junction unmatched. This CDR3 comprises 13 residues. CDR1 and CDR2 from the germline V gene are MNHEY and SVGAGI.

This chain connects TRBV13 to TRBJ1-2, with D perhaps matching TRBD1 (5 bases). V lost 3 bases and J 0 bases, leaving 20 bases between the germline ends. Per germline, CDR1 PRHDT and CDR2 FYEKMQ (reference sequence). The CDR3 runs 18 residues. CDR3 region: CASSFVRGQPNSNYGYTF. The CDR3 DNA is TGTGCCAGCAGCTTCGTAAGAGGACAACCAAACTCTAACTATGGCTACACCTTC.

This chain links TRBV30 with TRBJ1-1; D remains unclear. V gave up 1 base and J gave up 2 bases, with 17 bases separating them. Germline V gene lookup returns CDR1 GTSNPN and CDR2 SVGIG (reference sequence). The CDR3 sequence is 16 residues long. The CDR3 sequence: CAWSGGQIHPNTEAFF. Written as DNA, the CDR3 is TGTGCCTGGAGTGGAGGGCAGATACACCCCAACACTGAAGCTTTCTTT.

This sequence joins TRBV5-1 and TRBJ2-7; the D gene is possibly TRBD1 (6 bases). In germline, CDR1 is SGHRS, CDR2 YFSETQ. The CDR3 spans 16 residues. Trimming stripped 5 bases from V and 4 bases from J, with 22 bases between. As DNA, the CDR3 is TGCGCCAGCAGTGGAAGAACAGGGATGTTCGCTTACGAGCAGTACTTC. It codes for CASSGRTGMFAYEQYF.

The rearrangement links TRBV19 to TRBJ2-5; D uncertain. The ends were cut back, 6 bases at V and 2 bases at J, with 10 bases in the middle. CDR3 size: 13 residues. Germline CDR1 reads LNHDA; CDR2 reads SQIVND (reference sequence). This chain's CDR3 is CASSRPGQETQYF. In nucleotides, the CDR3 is TGTGCCAGTAGCAGACCGGGTCAAGAGACCCAGTACTTC.

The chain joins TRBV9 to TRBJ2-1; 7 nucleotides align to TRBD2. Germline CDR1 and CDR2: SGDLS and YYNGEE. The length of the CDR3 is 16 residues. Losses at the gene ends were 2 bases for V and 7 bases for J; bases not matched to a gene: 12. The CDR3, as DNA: TGTGCCAGCAGCGTCCGAAATCTAGCGGCCTGGAATGAGCAGTTCTTC. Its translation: CASSVRNLAAWNEQFF. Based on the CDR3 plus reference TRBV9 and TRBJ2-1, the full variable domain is DSGVTQTPKHLITATGQRVTLRCSPRSGDLSVYWYQQSLDQGLQFLIQYYNGEERAKGNILERFSAQQFPDLHSELNLSSLELGDSALYFCASSVRNLAAWNEQFFGPGTRLTVL.

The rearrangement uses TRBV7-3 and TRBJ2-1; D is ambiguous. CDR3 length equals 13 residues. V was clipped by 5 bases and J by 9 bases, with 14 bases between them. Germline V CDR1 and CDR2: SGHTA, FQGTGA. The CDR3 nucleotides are TGTGCCAGCAGCCCACAAGAGGTCGGTGAGCAGTTCTTC. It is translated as CASSPQEVGEQFF.

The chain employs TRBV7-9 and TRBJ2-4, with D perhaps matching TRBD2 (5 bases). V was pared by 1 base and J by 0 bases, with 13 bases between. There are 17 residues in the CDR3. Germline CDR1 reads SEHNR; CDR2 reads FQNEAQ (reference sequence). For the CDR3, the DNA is TGTGCCAGCAGCTTAGGACCCTCGGGGTTAGCCAAAAACATTCAGTACTTC. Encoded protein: CASSLGPSGLAKNIQYF.

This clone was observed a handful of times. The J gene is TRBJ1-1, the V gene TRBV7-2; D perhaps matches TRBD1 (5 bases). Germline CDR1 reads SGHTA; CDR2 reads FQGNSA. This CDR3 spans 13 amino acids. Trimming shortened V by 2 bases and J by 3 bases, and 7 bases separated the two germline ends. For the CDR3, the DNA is TGTGCCAGCAGCTTACAGGGTTACACTGAAGCTTTCTTT. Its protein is CASSLQGYTEAFF.

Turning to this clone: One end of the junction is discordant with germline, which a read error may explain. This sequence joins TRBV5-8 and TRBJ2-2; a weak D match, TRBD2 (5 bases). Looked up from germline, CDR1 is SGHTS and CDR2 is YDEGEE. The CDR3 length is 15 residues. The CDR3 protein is CASRLDGGPTGELFF. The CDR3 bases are TGTGCCAGCAGATTGGACGGAGGTCCCACCGGGGAGCTGTTTTTT. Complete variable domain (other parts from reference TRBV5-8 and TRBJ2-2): EAGVTQSPTHLIKTRGQQATLRCSPISGHTSVYWYQQALGLGLQFLLWYDEGEERNRGNFPPRFSGRQFPNYSSELNVNALELEDSALYLCASRLDGGPTGELFFGEGSRLTVL.